This T cell receptor beta chain was sequenced for a study of T cell repertoires in cytomegalovirus infection. Study summary: Indications came from public TCR beta signatures; they pointed to CMV infection and to a matching HLA type.

Each CDR3 protein gets one entry after TCRdb re-called the reads with MiXCR. The data hold nearly 450,000 distinct CDR3 sequences, with 30% to 40% observed a single time. Comment on this clonotype: What it binds is not known. Germline and junction disagree at one end, which may indicate a read error.

CDR1 MGHRA and CDR2 YSYEKL come from the germline V gene. This CDR3 comprises 15 residues. Study-level findings and limits: The cumulative frequency of public TCR beta families distinguished individuals who carried CMV together with the relevant HLA. HLA-C-restricted CMV-specific TCR beta clonotypes prevailed in the ex vivo response.

V and J are TRBV4-1 and TRBJ1-1; D ambiguous. The source is a human donor in good health (CMV status not recorded). Some clones in this sample may be carry-over from other donors' samples. The sequenced sample was PBMCs. CDR3 protein: CASSQDRVRSTEALF. The CDR3 nucleotides read TGCGCCAGCAGCCAAGATCGGGTACGGAGCACTGAAGCTTTATTT.